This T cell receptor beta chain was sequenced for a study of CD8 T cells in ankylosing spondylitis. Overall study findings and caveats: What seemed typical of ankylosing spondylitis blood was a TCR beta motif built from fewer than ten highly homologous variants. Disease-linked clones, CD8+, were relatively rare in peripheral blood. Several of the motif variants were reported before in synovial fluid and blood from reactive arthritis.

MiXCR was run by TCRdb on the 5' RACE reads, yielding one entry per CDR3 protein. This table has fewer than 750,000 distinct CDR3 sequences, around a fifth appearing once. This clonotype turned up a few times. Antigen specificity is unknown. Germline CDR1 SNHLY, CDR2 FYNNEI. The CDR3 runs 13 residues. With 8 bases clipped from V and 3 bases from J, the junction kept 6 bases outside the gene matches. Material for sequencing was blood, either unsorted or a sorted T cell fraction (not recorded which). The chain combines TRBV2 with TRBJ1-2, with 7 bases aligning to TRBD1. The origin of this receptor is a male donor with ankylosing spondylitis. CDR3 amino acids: CASGHGTDYGYTF. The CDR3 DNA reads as TGTGCCAGCGGGCATGGGACAGACTATGGCTACACCTTC.